The 12 T cell receptor beta chains below all came from one sample that was sequenced in a study of cytomegalovirus exposure and HLA in healthy donors. Both 60 Vbeta primers and 13 Jbeta primers went into the PCR. Sequenced by immunoSEQ multiplex PCR; TCRdb stores in-frame clones only, minus some. This table holds 80,000 to 95,000 clones, around four fifths found once. The specimen sequenced was PBMCs. Every receptor here comes from a woman between 18 and 29 years old in good health and CMV-seropositive.

About this clone itself: One end of the junction varies from germline; a read error may be responsible. The chain joins TRBV7-9 to TRBJ1-1; 9 positions agree with TRBD1. The CDR3 contains 14 residues. CDR1 SEHNR and CDR2 FQNEAQ come from the germline V gene (reference sequence). CDR3 in amino acids: CSSSLGQGNTEAFF. CDR3 nucleotides: TGTTCCAGCAGCCTGGGACAGGGGAACACTGAAGCTTTCTTT.

The V and J genes are TRBV9 and TRBJ1-1; D is unclear. Trimming stripped 3 bases from V and 4 bases from J, with 10 bases between. The CDR3 consists of 13 residues. Germline V lookup: CDR1 SGDLS, CDR2 YYNGEE. CDR3 sequence (DNA): TGTGCCAGCAGCGCCCCTCGGAGCACTGAAGCTTTCTTT. It is translated as CASSAPRSTEAFF.

The J gene is TRBJ2-7, the V gene TRBV6-1, with D perhaps matching TRBD1 (6 bases). Germline assignment: CDR1 MNHNS and CDR2 SASEGT. Between the trimmed V and J ends, which lost 0 bases and 0 bases, there was a span of 9 bases. The CDR3 contains 15 residues. CDR3 protein: CASSEAGDNSYEQYF. The CDR3 coding sequence is TGTGCCAGCAGTGAAGCTGGGGACAACTCCTACGAGCAGTACTTC.

The V gene is TRBV5-1, the J gene TRBJ2-5; TRBD2 might be the D (6 bases). The CDR3 is 14 residues long. Germline loops: CDR1 SGHRS, CDR2 YFSETQ. V was clipped by 0 bases and J by 5 bases, with 11 bases between them. CDR3 in amino acids: CASSLVGGLETQYF. CDR3 nucleotide sequence: TGCGCCAGCAGCTTGGTTGGGGGGTTGGAGACCCAGTACTTC.

The chain is built from TRBV27 and TRBJ2-7, with 8 nucleotides matching TRBD1. Trimming at V came to 7 bases and at J to 5 bases, leaving 13 bases not matched to a gene. Germline lookup yields CDR1 MNHEY and CDR2 SMNVEV (reference sequence). The CDR3 sequence is 15 residues long. CDR3 sequence (DNA): TGTGCCAGCAACCCGACAGGGGCAGGGTGGGACGAGCAGTACTTC. It encodes CASNPTGAGWDEQYF.

The genes are TRBV19 and TRBJ2-1; no reliable D call. This CDR3 contains 16 residues. The ends were cut back, 6 bases at V and 0 bases at J, with 15 bases in the middle. Germline CDR1 is LNHDA and CDR2 is SQIVND (reference sequence). The CDR3 reads CASSPDAWSSYNEQFF. In DNA, the CDR3 is TGTGCCAGTAGCCCCGATGCTTGGAGCTCCTACAATGAGCAGTTCTTC. Based on the CDR3 plus reference TRBV19 and TRBJ2-1, the full variable domain is DGGITQSPKYLFRKEGQNVTLSCEQNLNHDAMYWYRQDPGQGLRLIYYSQIVNDFQKGDIAEGYSVSREKKESFPLTVTSAQKNPTAFYLCASSPDAWSSYNEQFFGPGTRLTVL.

This clone was observed once. The rearrangement links TRBV2 to TRBJ1-2; D is unclear. Between the trimmed V and J ends, which lost 4 bases and 0 bases, there was a span of 3 bases. The germline gives CDR1 SNHLY, CDR2 FYNNEI. The CDR3 extends over 12 amino acids. The CDR3 sequence: CASSVANYGYTF. DNA of the CDR3: TGTGCCAGCAGTGTAGCTAACTATGGCTACACCTTC.

The J gene is TRBJ1-5, the V gene TRBV5-6; possible D gene TRBD1, 5 bases. Trimming removed 4 bases from V and 5 bases from J, with 16 bases in between. Germline lookup yields CDR1 SGHDT and CDR2 YYEEEE. The length of the CDR3 is 15 residues. CDR3 sequence (DNA): TGTGCCAGCAGCAAAACAGGAATGGGCGATCAGCCCCAGCATTTT. This gives the protein CASSKTGMGDQPQHF.

This chain uses TRBV27 with TRBJ2-3; D is ambiguous. The CDR3 has 14 amino acids. Trimming stripped 7 bases from V and 6 bases from J, with 17 bases between. Germline V gene lookup returns CDR1 MNHEY and CDR2 SMNVEV (reference sequence). The CDR3: CASTPRLSWDTQYF. CDR3 nucleotide sequence: TGTGCCAGCACCCCGCGGCTGTCCTGGGATACGCAGTATTTT.

The V and J genes are TRBV6-5 and TRBJ2-2; a possible D gene is TRBD1 (6 bases). There are 16 residues in the CDR3. The germline V gene encodes CDR1 MNHEY and CDR2 SVGAGI. Trimming stripped 0 bases from V and 3 bases from J, with 11 bases between. The CDR3 coding sequence is TGTGCCAGCAGTTACTCGATAGGGACATACACCGGGGAGCTGTTTTTT. Protein sequence: CASSYSIGTYTGELFF.

Written as DNA, the CDR3 is TGTGCCAGCAGCGTAATATCAGGGTTCACAGATACGCAGTATTTT. Its protein is CASSVISGFTDTQYF. The V gene is TRBV9, the J gene TRBJ2-3; possible D gene TRBD1, 5 bases. This CDR3 is built from 15 residues. CDR1 SGDLS and CDR2 YYNGEE come from the germline V gene. The ends were cut back, 1 base at V and 2 bases at J, with 11 bases in the middle.

The rearrangement links TRBV13 to TRBJ2-1; TRBD1 aligns across 7 bases. Trimming cost V 2 bases and J 1 base; bases outside gene matches: 8. CDR1 and CDR2 from the germline V gene are PRHDT and FYEKMQ (reference sequence). The CDR3 loop spans 17 amino acids. The CDR3 loop is CASSLLGGPLSYNEQFF. The CDR3 nucleotides read TGTGCCAGCAGCTTATTAGGGGGCCCTTTATCCTACAATGAGCAGTTCTTC.